Listed here is a single T cell receptor (beta chain). Its specific antigen is unknown. Nothing much larger sits one base from this clone, and base qualities are not available. The library was produced with 5' RACE. Sequencing was performed on a NextSeq 500. The TCR library protocol attached unique molecular identifiers to individual cDNA molecules to correct for sequencing error and PCR bias. Both TCR alpha and beta chains were sequenced, and tight co-correlation was observed between alpha and beta sequence abundances in each sample. The authors' analysis ran thus. Decombinator V4 was used to annotate TCR sequences for V gene, J gene and CDR3. TCRs were defined as expanded if a significant change between any two time points was detected under a Poisson model with p below 0.0001. TCR abundances were normalised to the total number of TCRs sequenced per sample and were expressed as counts per million. MAIT TCRs were defined by TRAV1-2 paired with TRAJ12, TRAJ20 or TRAJ33, and iNKT TCRs by TRAV10 paired with TRAJ18. VDJdb, accessed 1 November 2021, was searched for CMV, EBV and SARS-CoV-2 annotated TCRs, with TCRs annotated for multiple antigens excluded. TCRdb trimmed the raw reads at Q25, called clones with MiXCR and kept productive beta chains. Each CDR3 protein appears once, grouped with its most common genes and DNA. TCRdb's processing, not the study's, gives the V and J calls here. In this sample the table shows 90,000 to 130,000 distinct CDR3 sequences, 9.5% to 13% of which occur a single time. 3% to 3.5% of the sample goes to the ten largest clones.

The source of the sample is a study of early T cells in non-severe SARS-CoV-2 infection (dated by TCRdb to 2020 to 2023). Context from the whole study: TCR sequencing used bulk RNA from unsorted whole blood, so alpha and beta chains could not be paired. Broader findings and caveats from the paper: VDJdb matching was skewed toward anti-spike CD8 responses, so virus-specific expansions were likely underestimated and private and CD4 specificities were missed.

Via the germline V gene (reference sequence), CDR1 is GTSNPN and CDR2 SVGIG. At the junction V is shortened by 2 bases and J by 1 base; bases outside the gene matches: 4. The CDR3 starts with the cysteine, ends with the phenylalanine, and has 17 residues. Kept here is only the CDR3 DNA, which spans 51 bases and is read in frame from base 1. A case-control design nested within a healthcare worker cohort in London, UK, was used, with weekly nasopharyngeal swab PCR tests and blood sampling performed. Healthcare workers were recruited between 23 and 31 March 2020, during the week of the UK lockdown, and were followed weekly for up to about 16 weeks.

The chain employs TRBV30 and TRBJ2-3; TRBD2 fits 15 bases in the junction. Source material: whole blood. This TCR came from an adult who was a healthcare worker with PCR-confirmed SARS-CoV-2 infection or an uninfected control (not recorded which). This receptor has the CDR3 CAWSSGLAGGGTDTQYF. The DNA sequence is given as TGTGCCTGGAGTTCGGGACTAGCGGGGGGAGGCACAGATACGCAGTATTTT.